Sequencing of this T cell receptor beta chain was carried out in a study of regulatory T cells in long-lasting Graves disease. This CDR3 has 13 residues. The germline V gene has CDR1 LNHDA and CDR2 SQIVND (reference sequence). V lost 6 bases to trimming and J lost 14 bases, with 19 bases between them. About this clonotype itself: Its antigen is currently unknown.

General observations from the study: With persistent disease, TRBV28, TRBJ1-2 and TRBJ2-5 were the favored segments. Persistent cases of Graves' showed reduced TCR diversity relative to newly diagnosed patients. No thyroid tissue was studied; the work used peripheral blood only.

Construction of the TCR beta libraries employed iRepertoire HTBI primers in conjunction with Arm-PCR of CDR3 regions. Original processing methods: Samples jointly harbored 62 TRBV and approximately 15 TRBJ segments. TCRdb re-analysed the multiplex PCR reads in MiXCR, keeping a single row per CDR3 protein. TCRdb, not the authors, supplied the V and J calls. The sample records 600,000 to 850,000 distinct CDR3 sequences, around 30% being singletons. Time point reported: persistent/refractory GD, antithyroid drugs over 5 years with positive TRAb. TCR sequences were obtained from RNA taken from PBMCs. The TCR originated in a female donor with Graves disease. This specimen was peripheral blood mononuclear cells (PBMCs), taken when the disease was refractory, from a patient treated with antithyroid drugs. This chain uses TRBV19 with TRBJ1-4; D is possibly TRBD1 (6 bases). In DNA form, the CDR3 reads TGTGCCAGTAGCCCCGGGCCCGCGAGGGGGCTGTTTTTT. Translated, it gives CASSPGPARGLFF.